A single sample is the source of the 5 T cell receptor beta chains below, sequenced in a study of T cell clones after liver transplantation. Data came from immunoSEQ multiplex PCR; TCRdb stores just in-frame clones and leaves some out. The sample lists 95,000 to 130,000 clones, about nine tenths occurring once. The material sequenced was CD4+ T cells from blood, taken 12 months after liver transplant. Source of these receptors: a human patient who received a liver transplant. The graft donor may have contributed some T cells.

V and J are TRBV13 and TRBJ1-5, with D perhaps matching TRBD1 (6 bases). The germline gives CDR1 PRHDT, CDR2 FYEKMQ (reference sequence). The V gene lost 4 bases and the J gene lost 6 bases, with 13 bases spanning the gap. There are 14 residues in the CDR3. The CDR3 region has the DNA TGTGCCAGCAGCTACCGACAGGAAGGTCAGCCCCAGCATTTT. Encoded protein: CASSYRQEGQPQHF.

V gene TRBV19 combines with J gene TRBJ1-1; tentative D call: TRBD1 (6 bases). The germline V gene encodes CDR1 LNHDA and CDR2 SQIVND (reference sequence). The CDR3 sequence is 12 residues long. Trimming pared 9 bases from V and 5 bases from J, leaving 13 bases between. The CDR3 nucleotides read TGTGCCAGCCAGGGGAGTCGGACTGAAGCTTTCTTT. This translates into CASQGSRTEAFF.

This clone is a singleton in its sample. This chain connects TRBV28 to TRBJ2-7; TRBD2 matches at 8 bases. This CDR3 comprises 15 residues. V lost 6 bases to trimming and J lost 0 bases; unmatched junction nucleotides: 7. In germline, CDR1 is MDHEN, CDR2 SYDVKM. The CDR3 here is CASSAHSGASYEQYF. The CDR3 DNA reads TGTGCCAGCAGCGCCCATAGCGGGGCCTCCTACGAGCAGTACTTC.

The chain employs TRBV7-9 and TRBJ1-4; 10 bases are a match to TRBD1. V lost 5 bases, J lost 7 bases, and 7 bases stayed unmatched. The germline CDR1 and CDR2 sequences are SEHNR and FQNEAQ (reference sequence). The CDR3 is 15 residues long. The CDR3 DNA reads TGTGCCAGCAGCAAGACAGGGGGCGCGGGTGAAAAACTGTTTTTT. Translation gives CASSKTGGAGEKLFF. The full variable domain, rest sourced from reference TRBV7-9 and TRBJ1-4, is DTGVSQNPRHKITKRGQNVTFRCDPISEHNRLYWYRQTLGQGPEFLTYFQNEAQLEKSRLLSDRFSAERPKGSFSTLEIQRTEQGDSAMYLCASSKTGGAGEKLFFGSGTQLSVL.

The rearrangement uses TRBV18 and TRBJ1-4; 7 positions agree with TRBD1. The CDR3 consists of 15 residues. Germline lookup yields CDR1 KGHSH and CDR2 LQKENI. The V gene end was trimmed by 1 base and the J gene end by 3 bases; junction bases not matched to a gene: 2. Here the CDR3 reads CASSPQGTANEKLFF. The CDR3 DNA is TGTGCCAGCTCACCACAAGGGACAGCTAATGAAAAACTGTTTTTT.